This entry concerns a single TCR beta chain. Authors' analysis steps: Estimation of nucleated cell counts relied on the amplification of reference gene primers. Sequenced by immunoSEQ multiplex PCR; TCRdb stores in-frame clones only, minus some. For V, J and clone size, that table is used; D and trimming come from the DNA. The repertoire holds 150,000 to 200,000 clones, with roughly 86% as singletons. Germline lookup yields CDR1 SGHAT and CDR2 FQNNGV. The CDR3 is made up of 17 amino acids. V lost 7 bases to trimming and J lost 0 bases, with 19 bases between them. This specimen comes from a study of blood T cell repertoires in COVID-19. Study-wide background: COVID-19 samples collected from the United States, Italy and Spain covered acute and convalescent phases.

The sample was peripheral blood. This chain links TRBV11-2 with TRBJ2-1; the D gene is possibly TRBD2 (6 bases). This TCR derives from a woman older than 75 in a cohort sampled during active or convalescent COVID-19. Here the CDR3 reads CASNLGARDSSYNEQFF. Written as DNA, the CDR3 is TGTGCCAGCAATTTGGGTGCGCGGGACTCCTCCTACAATGAGCAGTTCTTC.